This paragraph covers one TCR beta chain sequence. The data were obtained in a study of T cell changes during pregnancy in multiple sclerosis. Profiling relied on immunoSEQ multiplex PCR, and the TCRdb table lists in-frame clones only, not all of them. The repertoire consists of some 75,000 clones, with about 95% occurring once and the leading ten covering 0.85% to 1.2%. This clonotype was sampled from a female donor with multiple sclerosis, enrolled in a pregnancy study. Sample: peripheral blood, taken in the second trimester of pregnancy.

The CDR3 DNA sequence: TGCGCCAGCAGCTTGGGTAGGGCGGGGGAAGCTTTCTTT. Amino acid sequence: CASSLGRAGEAFF. The rearrangement uses TRBV5-1 and TRBJ1-1, with D unclear. Trimming removed 0 bases at V and 8 bases at J, with 11 bases between. The CDR3 extends over 13 amino acids. Germline CDR1 reads SGHRS; CDR2 reads YFSETQ.